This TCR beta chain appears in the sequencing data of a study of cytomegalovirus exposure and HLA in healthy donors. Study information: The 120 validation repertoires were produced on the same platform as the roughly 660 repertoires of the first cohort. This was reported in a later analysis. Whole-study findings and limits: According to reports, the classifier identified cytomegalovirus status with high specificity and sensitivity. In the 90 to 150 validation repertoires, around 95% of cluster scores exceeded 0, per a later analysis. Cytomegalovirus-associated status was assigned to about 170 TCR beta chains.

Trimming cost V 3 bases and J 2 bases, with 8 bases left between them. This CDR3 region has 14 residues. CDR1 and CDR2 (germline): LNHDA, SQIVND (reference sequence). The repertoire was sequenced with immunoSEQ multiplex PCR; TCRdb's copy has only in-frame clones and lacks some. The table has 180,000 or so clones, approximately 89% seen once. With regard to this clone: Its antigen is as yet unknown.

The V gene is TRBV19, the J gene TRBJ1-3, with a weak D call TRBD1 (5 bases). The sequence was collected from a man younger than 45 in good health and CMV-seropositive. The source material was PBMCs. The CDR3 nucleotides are TGTGCCAGTAGTATTGGAGGGGCTGGAAACACCATATATTTT. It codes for CASSIGGAGNTIYF.